The entry below describes one T cell receptor (beta chain). Its antigen target is currently unknown. Qualities for individual bases were not recorded, and no much larger clone is one base off. Using the deep immunoSEQ assay, multiplex PCR amplified TCR CDR3 regions from genomic DNA. Extracted genomic DNA from each cell subset was distributed evenly across all wells of several immunoSEQ 96-well plates, and each plate was treated as a replicate. For sorted subsets, each replicate PCR was loaded with 200 ng genomic DNA, equivalent to 32,000 or so T cell genomes. Purified libraries were quantified with a Qubit 3.0 fluorometer, sized on a Bioanalyzer 2100, and re-quantified with the KAPA Library Quantification kit. Each immunoSEQ 96-well plate was sequenced on its own single-read 150-cycle Illumina NextSeq 550 flow cell. The original methods were these. Because only junctional sequences without quality scores were contained in the immunoSEQ output, filtering matching that applied to full-length reads could not be performed. To assign V/J genes and CDR3, sequences were annotated using PyIR, a Python wrapper for IgBLAST v1.9, with IMGT germline references. Reads were filtered out if the reads had weak V/J assignments (E-value above 1e-6), no CDR3, stop codons, out-of-frame junctions, or ambiguous translated residues. V3J clonotypes were defined as sequences sharing an identical inferred V gene, J gene, and CDR3 amino acid sequence. Percentage overlap between repertoires was calculated by dividing the number of shared unique clonotypes by the size of the smaller repertoire. Richness of each repertoire was evaluated using RTK rarefaction, the Chao1 estimator, and Recon v2.1 estimates of unobserved clonotypes. Generation probabilities for all TCRbeta clonotypes obtained by the gDNA method from a handful of donors were computed using OLGA. TCRdb took over this immuneACCESS table, retaining in-frame rearrangements with V and J assigned. Such tables are incomplete; in checked studies, under half of the missing clones stem from an unresolved V gene, and the remainder is unexplained. The DNA gave D and trimming, while V, J and clone size come from that table. The sample includes around 2.1 million clones, with about 94% observed a single time. Clones ranked in the top ten supply approximately 0.13% of the sample.

The data stem from a study of shared clonotypes between healthy human individuals (dated by TCRdb to 2020 to 2022). For the wider study: The cohort included a few men and a couple of women between 18 and 49 years of age. Per donor, three plates each were used for CD4 naive and CD4 memory, two for CD8 naive, and one for CD8 memory. To estimate repertoire size and how much clonotype sharing occurs between individuals, the study deeply sequenced the blood TCR repertoires of a handful of healthy adults. Different laboratories and diverse techniques were used to prepare libraries and sequence TCR repertoires, to increase sequencing depth and limit assay-specific biases. Between about 0.9 and 8.9 billion PBMCs per donor were obtained by leukapheresis. The study at large found these results: Compared with non-shared clonotypes, the clonotypes found in all four sorted-subset donors had higher generation probabilities. When a handful of donors were compared, the shared fraction of clonotypes was about 5.2% for naive CD4, about 4% for naive CD8, 2.3% for memory CD4, and less than 0.45% for memory CD8. Sampling was limited to blood, and TCR repertoires in tissue likely differ from TCR repertoires in blood. Naive subsets generally had larger estimated clonotype richness than memory subsets. Rarefaction of sorted-subset datasets indicated incomplete sequencing despite the large sequencing depth. The small number of donors limited the genetic and exposure-history diversity represented. Based on pairwise subsampling, the degree of clonotype sharing among donors was expected to be affected by sequencing depth.

CDR1 and CDR2 (MNHNY, SVGAGI) derive from the germline V gene (reference sequence). The junction carries 13 bases between V and J, which are trimmed by 6 bases and 4 bases respectively. The CDR3, from cysteine to phenylalanine, totals 15 residues. Solely the CDR3 DNA is kept, with 45 bases framed from the first base. Donors were healthy HIV-negative adults with no recently reported acute infections or vaccinations. Only Caucasian adults living in Nashville, Tennessee, USA were represented among the donors. Magnetic negative selection was used to enrich CD4+ T cells, after which naive cells were positively selected on CD45RA and the negative fraction became the memory subset. Blood was obtained by leukapheresis, after which PBMCs were separated by Ficoll-Histopaque density gradient centrifugation and cryopreserved in liquid nitrogen vapor phase. Analytical flow cytometry was used to check the purity and quantity of every magnetically sorted T cell population. Genomic DNA was isolated from every sorted fraction and measured by UV absorbance on a Nanodrop 2000c.

The sequence came from a man aged 18 to 30 in good health. Sequencing used naive CD4+ T cells sorted from blood. Sample cell subset or site, as interpreted from the label and publication: CD45RA+ positively selected. The chain employs TRBV6-6 and TRBJ2-6; a tentative D match to TRBD1 spans 6 bases. The encoded CDR3 is CASRLQGSGANVLTF. The nucleotides are TGTGCCAGCAGACTACAGGGCTCCGGGGCCAACGTCCTGACTTTC.